The 20 T cell receptor beta chains below were found in one sample sequenced in a study of beta chain features in type 1 diabetes (dated by TCRdb to between 2017 and 2018). The library relied on the immunoSEQ multiplex PCR assay. The entire amount of isolated RNA was reverse transcribed using the High Capacity cDNA Reverse Transcription Kit, so the sequenced TCRB transcripts were expressed ones. In TCRdb, the immuneACCESS table is reduced to in-frame sequences with V and J assigned. These tables do not hold every clone; where another copy was compared, an unresolved V gene accounts for under half, and the others remain unexplained. The table for this sample lists fewer than 400,000 clones; 8% of them were counted only once. Together, the top ten hold around 0.45% of the sample. Sequencing was carried out using central memory CD4+ T cells from blood. The receptors originated from a woman aged 18-35 years in good health.

About this clone: Sequence at one end of the junction differs from germline and may be a read error. The rearrangement joins TRBV5-1 to TRBJ2-1; possible D gene TRBD2, 6 bases. The CDR3 length is 13 residues. Germline values: CDR1 SGHRS, CDR2 YFSETQ. CDR3 coding DNA: TGCGCCAGCAGCCAAGATCCGTACGGGAGTAAGATCTTC. This translates into CASSQDPYGSKIF.

This clone showed up many times. This rearrangement joins TRBV19 to TRBJ2-2, with a tentative D call TRBD1 (6 bases). Germline V gives CDR1 LNHDA, CDR2 SQIVND (reference sequence). V lost 4 bases and J lost 7, with 16 bases in between. The CDR3 consists of 15 residues. The CDR3 DNA reads as TGTGCCAGTAGTAGGGGAAGGGGGTATGGCGGGGAGCTGTTTTTT. Its protein is CASSRGRGYGGELFF.

This chain links TRBV7-2 with TRBJ2-2, with no clear D. Per germline, CDR1 SGHTA and CDR2 FQGNSA. The CDR3 covers 15 residues. The V end was cut by 3 bases, the J end by 2 bases, with 10 bases between. The CDR3 region is CASSFSGRNTGELFF. The CDR3 coding sequence is TGTGCCAGCAGCTTTTCGGGCAGAAACACCGGGGAGCTGTTTTTT.

Many counts were recorded for this clone. The genes are TRBV7-2 and TRBJ1-1; D might be TRBD1 (5 bases). Germline assignment: CDR1 SGHTA and CDR2 FQGNSA. This CDR3 has 15 amino acids. Trimming took off 5 bases at V and 0 bases at J, with 13 bases between the two ends. The CDR3 sequence: CASSRQWGLNTEAFF. As DNA, the CDR3 is TGTGCCAGCAGCCGACAATGGGGCTTGAACACTGAAGCTTTCTTT.

This clone has more than one count but fewer than ten. The rearrangement joins TRBV7-2 to TRBJ2-1; perhaps TRBD2 as D (6 bases). V gave up 6 bases and J gave up 0 bases, with 9 bases separating them. In germline, CDR1 is SGHTA, CDR2 FQGNSA. This CDR3 is 14 amino acids long. The CDR3 is CASRTGVSYNEQFF. In nucleotides, the CDR3 is TGTGCCAGCAGGACGGGGGTCTCCTACAATGAGCAGTTCTTC.

This clone was seen only a few times. The chain is built from TRBV7-8 and TRBJ2-3; D unclear. The germline V gene encodes CDR1 SGHVS and CDR2 FQNEAQ. Trimming cost V 5 bases and J 4 bases, with 10 bases left between them. There are 13 residues in the CDR3. CDR3 bases: TGTGCCAGCAGCCCCGTACTGGCAGATACGCAGTATTTT. Translating gives CASSPVLADTQYF.

The rearrangement links TRBV5-1 to TRBJ2-5; weak D call: TRBD1 (6 bases). CDR1 is SGHRS and CDR2 is YFSETQ in the germline V gene. The CDR3 has 14 residues. V dropped 4 bases and J dropped 5 bases, with 15 bases sitting between them. DNA of the CDR3: TGCGCCAGCAGCCCTGGGGCGCAGGGGGAGACCCAGTACTTC. As protein: CASSPGAQGETQYF.

The V and J genes are TRBV7-2 and TRBJ2-7; 11 bases agree with TRBD1. The V gene end was trimmed by 4 bases and the J gene end by 6 bases; junction bases not matched to a gene: 5. Germline V lookup: CDR1 SGHTA, CDR2 FQGNSA. The CDR3 is 14 residues long. This CDR3 reads CASSSRTGGGEQYF. CDR3 DNA: TGTGCCAGCAGCTCCCGGACAGGGGGCGGCGAGCAGTACTTC.

The chain carries TRBV19 and TRBJ2-1; TRBD2 agrees at 9 bases. V lost 5 bases and J lost 0; bases outside the gene matches: 8. This CDR3 spans 17 amino acids. CDR1 and CDR2 (germline): LNHDA, SQIVND (reference sequence). CDR3 amino acids: CASSVLAGRSSYNEQFF. The CDR3 nucleotides are TGTGCCAGTAGTGTACTAGCGGGCCGAAGCTCCTACAATGAGCAGTTCTTC.

This clone was counted ten times or more. V and J are TRBV7-2 and TRBJ2-3; TRBD2 aligns across 8 bases. Germline values: CDR1 SGHTA, CDR2 FQGNSA. The length of the CDR3 is 14 residues. J was trimmed by 5 bases and V by 3 bases; bases with no gene match: 4. CDR3 in DNA: TGTGCCAGCAGCTTTAGCGGGGATGGAGATACGCAGTATTTT. It codes for CASSFSGDGDTQYF. Full variable domain (missing parts from reference TRBV7-2 and TRBJ2-3): GAGVSQSPSNKVTEKGKDVELRCDPISGHTALYWYRQSLGQGLEFLIYFQGNSAPDKSGLPSDRFSAERTGGSVSTLTIQRTQQEDSAVYLCASSFSGDGDTQYFGPGTRLTVL.

V is TRBV4-3 and J is TRBJ2-6; 8 nucleotides line up with TRBD1. Germline CDR1 reads LGHNA; CDR2 reads YSLEER. The CDR3 runs to 18 residues. V lost 0 bases to trimming and J lost 3 bases; unmatched junction nucleotides: 7. The CDR3 spells CASSQEYTGGSGANVLTF. The CDR3 DNA sequence: TGCGCCAGCAGCCAAGAATACACAGGGGGGAGTGGGGCCAACGTCCTGACTTTC.

This clone appeared a few times. The chain is built from TRBV5-4 and TRBJ2-7; the D gene is possibly TRBD1 (5 bases). The CDR3 consists of 16 residues. Trimming took off 2 bases at V and 3 bases at J, with 18 bases between the two ends. Germline CDR1 reads SGHNT; CDR2 reads YYREEE (reference sequence). The CDR3 loop reads CASSFRGARSLYEQYF. The CDR3 bases are TGTGCCAGCAGCTTCCGTGGGGCCCGCAGTCTCTACGAGCAGTACTTC.

The chain recombines TRBV28 with TRBJ2-7, with D tentatively TRBD2 (6 bases). V lost 6 bases and J 0 bases, leaving 15 bases between the germline ends. Germline CDR1 is MDHEN and CDR2 is SYDVKM. The CDR3 is 15 amino acids. The CDR3 sequence is CASRSETRASYEQYF. The CDR3 DNA sequence: TGTGCCAGCAGGTCGGAGACTAGGGCCTCCTACGAGCAGTACTTC.

Many counts were recorded for this clone. This chain joins TRBV4-1 and TRBJ1-1; D is ambiguous. This CDR3 comprises 14 residues. V was shortened by 0 bases and J by 6 bases, with 11 bases between the two germline ends. The germline CDR1 and CDR2 sequences are MGHRA and YSYEKL. The CDR3 sequence is CASSQEESRAEAFF. CDR3 DNA sequence: TGCGCCAGCAGCCAAGAGGAGTCGCGCGCTGAAGCTTTCTTT.

The rearrangement links TRBV27 to TRBJ2-7; 7 bases are shared with TRBD1. The germline V gene has CDR1 MNHEY and CDR2 SMNVEV (reference sequence). V dropped 6 bases and J dropped 5; count of bases not matched to a gene: 13. The CDR3 is made up of 15 amino acids. Written as DNA, the CDR3 is TGTGCCAGCAGCCGTCCTGGGACAGCTATCCACGAGCAGTACTTC. The encoded protein is CASSRPGTAIHEQYF.

In this sample, this clone turned up a few times. The genes are TRBV2 and TRBJ2-3; D unclear. Per germline, CDR1 SNHLY and CDR2 FYNNEI. The CDR3 totals 13 residues. The ends were cut back, 3 bases at V and 2 bases at J, with 6 bases in the middle. The CDR3 nucleotides read TGTGCCAGCAGTGACGGCCTCACAGATACGCAGTATTTT. It is translated as CASSDGLTDTQYF.

The chain recombines TRBV7-9 with TRBJ2-3; TRBD1 is a possible D gene (6 bases). The CDR3 is 15 residues long. Trimming took off 3 bases at V and 6 bases at J, with 16 bases between the two ends. Germline assignment: CDR1 SEHNR and CDR2 FQNEAQ (reference sequence). The CDR3 reads CASSFLGARSDTQYF. CDR3 DNA sequence: TGTGCCAGCAGCTTCCTGGGGGCGAGATCGGATACGCAGTATTTT.

The chain employs TRBV6-4 and TRBJ2-3, with D perhaps given as TRBD1 or TRBD2 (5 bases each). The CDR3 runs to 15 residues. V shed 0 bases and J shed 6 bases, with 13 bases lying between them. Looked up from germline, CDR1 is MRHNA and CDR2 is SNTAGT. The CDR3 region is CASSDSGLSGDTQYF. In nucleotides, the CDR3 is TGTGCCAGCAGTGACTCAGGACTCTCAGGGGATACGCAGTATTTT.

This sequence joins TRBV9 and TRBJ2-4; TRBD1 agrees at 7 bases. With 4 bases clipped from V and 2 bases from J, the junction kept 6 bases outside the gene matches. The CDR3 length is 15 residues. CDR1 SGDLS and CDR2 YYNGEE come from the germline V gene. The DNA for the CDR3 is TGTGCCAGCAGCACGGAGACAGGGACCAAAAACATTCAGTACTTC. Translated: CASSTETGTKNIQYF. Variable domain in full (rest from reference TRBV9 and TRBJ2-4): DSGVTQTPKHLITATGQRVTLRCSPRSGDLSVYWYQQSLDQGLQFLIQYYNGEERAKGNILERFSAQQFPDLHSELNLSSLELGDSALYFCASSTETGTKNIQYFGAGTRLSVL.

V gene TRBV5-4 combines with J gene TRBJ2-1; D gene uncertain. This CDR3 contains 13 residues. Between the trimmed V and J ends, which lost 2 bases and 11 bases, there was a span of 14 bases. Germline loops: CDR1 SGHNT, CDR2 YYREEE (reference sequence). The CDR3 DNA reads as TGTGCCAGCAGCTTTGTAGCACAGCCCAAGCAGTTCTTC. As protein: CASSFVAQPKQFF.